This entry lists 19 T cell receptor beta chains sequenced from one sample in a study of blood T cells in healthy people across ages. Then a second PCR, running about 6 to 12 cycles, was carried out with a sample-barcoded 5' primer and a J-beta primer mix. TCRdb reanalysed the 5' RACE reads using MiXCR and keeps one entry per CDR3 protein. The sample has about 1.1 million distinct CDR3 sequences, roughly two fifths seen once. Sequenced: blood. The receptors shown here come from a young man in good health.

The CDR3 DNA is TGTGCCAGCAGTTCCGCAGGGGACTACACCTTC. Translating it yields CASSSAGDYTF. The chain uses TRBV12-3 or TRBV12-4 and TRBJ1-2, with D maybe TRBD1 (6 bases). CDR3 length: 11 amino acids. Trimming pared 4 bases from V and 10 bases from J, leaving 10 bases between.

To note about this clonotype: A read error may produce the germline difference seen at one junction end. V usage is TRBV12-3 or TRBV12-4 and J usage is TRBJ2-3; TRBD2 aligns across 7 bases. The CDR3 is made up of 16 amino acids. The CDR3 bases are TGTGCCAGCAGTGGGCGGGGGATTGGGAGAACAGATGCGCAGTATTTT. As protein: CASSGRGIGRTDAQYF.

This chain joins TRBV4-1 and TRBJ1-1; TRBD1 matches 9 bases. This CDR3 region has 15 residues. Germline assignment: CDR1 MGHRA and CDR2 YSYEKL. The J segment lost 3 bases and the V segment lost 3 bases, leaving 5 bases of the junction unmatched. The CDR3 is CASSHTGGIDTEAFF. CDR3 DNA sequence: TGCGCCAGCAGCCATACAGGGGGCATTGACACTGAAGCTTTCTTT.

The chain uses TRBV30 and TRBJ1-5, with 7 bases fitting TRBD1. The V gene end was trimmed by 5 bases and the J gene end by 15 bases; junction bases not matched to a gene: 13. Per the germline V gene, CDR1 is GTSNPN and CDR2 is SVGIG (reference sequence). The CDR3 has 12 amino acids. The DNA of the CDR3 is TGTGCCTGGGGGACTCGGACAGGCCCCTTGCATTTT. This translates into CAWGTRTGPLHF.

This chain links TRBV15 with TRBJ1-5, with D uncertain. CDR1 and CDR2 (germline): LNHNV, YYDKDF (reference sequence). Trimming removed 1 base from V and 4 bases from J, with 5 bases in between. CDR3 length: 13 residues. CDR3 residues: CATSRVGNQPQHF. CDR3 sequence (DNA): TGTGCCACCAGCAGAGTGGGTAATCAGCCCCAGCATTTT.

The chain is built from TRBV10-3 and TRBJ1-4; D is ambiguous. The CDR3 totals 13 residues. CDR1 and CDR2 from the germline V gene are ENHRY and SYGVKD. The V and J ends lost 4 bases and 7 bases respectively, with 10 bases between them. CDR3 loop: CAISAPSPEKLFF. CDR3 DNA sequence: TGTGCCATCAGTGCACCCTCGCCTGAAAAACTGTTTTTT.

This clonotype occurred a few times. This chain connects TRBV4-2 to TRBJ2-1, with 7 bases aligning to TRBD2. Germline V gene sequence: CDR1 LGHNA, CDR2 YNFKEQ. The CDR3 consists of 14 residues. V was pared by 3 bases and J by 5 bases, with 4 bases of the junction left unmatched. Here the CDR3 reads CASSQEGLNNEQFF. The CDR3 DNA reads as TGTGCCAGCAGCCAGGAGGGACTAAACAATGAGCAGTTCTTC.

The chain has TRBV28 and TRBJ2-1; 8 bases map to TRBD1. Trimming at V came to 6 bases and at J to 9 bases, leaving 13 bases not matched to a gene. Germline CDR1 MDHEN, CDR2 SYDVKM. The length of the CDR3 is 15 residues. The CDR3 here is CASSLWTGTIGEQFF. The CDR3 DNA is TGTGCCAGCAGCCTATGGACAGGGACAATCGGTGAGCAGTTCTTC.

The chain is built from TRBV20-1 and TRBJ2-7, with D possibly being TRBD1 (5 bases). This CDR3 has 13 amino acids. The germline gives CDR1 DFQATT, CDR2 SNEGSKA (reference sequence). V was pared by 6 bases and J by 7 bases, with 19 bases between. The CDR3: CSAKTVPFNEQYF. The CDR3, as DNA: TGCAGTGCCAAGACAGTACCATTCAATGAGCAGTACTTC.

The table lists this clonotype with a few counts. The CDR3 DNA follows: TGTGCCAGCAGAACCGGGACAGGGGTCTACGAGCAGTACTTC. Its translation: CASRTGTGVYEQYF. The chain carries TRBV2 and TRBJ2-7, with 10 bases fitting TRBD1. The CDR3 runs 14 residues. V lost 6 bases, J lost 3 bases, and 5 bases stayed unmatched. Germline CDR1 SNHLY, CDR2 FYNNEI.

This clonotype was detected only a few times. The CDR3 DNA is TGCGCCAGCAGCTTGGGGTTCGGGGCGGCTAACTATGGCTACACCTTC. This translates into CASSLGFGAANYGYTF. The V call is TRBV5-1, the J call TRBJ1-2; a weak D match, TRBD1 (5 bases). Germline V gives CDR1 SGHRS, CDR2 YFSETQ. The CDR3 spans 16 residues. V lost 0 bases and J lost 0, with 12 bases in between.

The CDR3 coding sequence is TGTGCCAGCAGCTTAGAGGTCGACACTGAAGCTTTCTTT. The encoded protein is CASSLEVDTEAFF. The rearrangement joins TRBV11-2 to TRBJ1-1; no reliable D call. The CDR3 is made up of 13 amino acids. V lost 0 bases and J 3 bases, leaving 5 bases between the germline ends. The germline V gene encodes CDR1 SGHAT and CDR2 FQNNGV.

The gene calls are TRBV4-2 and TRBJ1-4, with TRBD1 as a possible D gene (6 bases). Trimming left V 0 bases short and J 10 bases short, with 9 bases between. CDR3 length equals 13 residues. Germline CDR1 is LGHNA and CDR2 is YNFKEQ. The CDR3: CASSQDQGGKLFF. As DNA, the CDR3 is TGTGCCAGCAGCCAAGATCAAGGGGGAAAACTGTTTTTT.

This clonotype was seen once. The chain is built from TRBV18 and TRBJ2-1; TRBD2 is a possible D gene (5 bases). V shed 0 bases and J shed 0 bases, with 9 bases lying between them. Germline assignment: CDR1 KGHSH and CDR2 LQKENI. The CDR3 length is 16 residues. CDR3 sequence (DNA): TGTGCCAGCTCACCACCGAGGGAGAGCTCCTACAATGAGCAGTTCTTC. Its protein product is CASSPPRESSYNEQFF. Supplemented by reference TRBV18 and TRBJ2-1, the full variable domain reads NAGVMQNPRHLVRRRGQEARLRCSPMKGHSHVYWYRQLPEEGLKFMVYLQKENIIDESGMPKERFSAEFPKEGPSILRIQQVVRGDSAAYFCASSPPRESSYNEQFFGPGTRLTVL.

In this sample, this clonotype turned up once. The rearrangement links TRBV28 to TRBJ2-4; D ambiguous. The end of the DNA is better explained by TRBJ2-7, so the J call may be wrong. The CDR3 totals 9 residues. Germline V gives CDR1 MDHEN, CDR2 SYDVKM. The CDR3 is CASADEQYF. The CDR3 DNA reads as TGTGCCAGCGCGGACGAGCAGTACTTC.

About this clonotype: The junction and the germline gene differ at one end; a read error may be behind it. The chain is built from TRBV5-4 and TRBJ1-1, with no clear D. Germline V CDR1 and CDR2: SGHNT, YYREEE (reference sequence). The length of the CDR3 is 15 residues. The CDR3 nucleotides are TGTGCCAGCAGCGGTGAGGTCAGAGAGAACACTGAAGTTTTCTTT. It is translated as CASSGEVRENTEVFF.

This sequence joins TRBV6-5 and TRBJ2-5, with 8 bases matching TRBD1. Gene TRBJ2-7 matches the end of the DNA better, so the J call may be wrong. Germline CDR1 MNHEY, CDR2 SVGAGI. The CDR3 has 14 amino acids. The CDR3 loop reads CASSGTGRSYEQYF. CDR3 DNA: TGTGCCAGCAGTGGGACAGGCCGAAGCTACGAGCAGTACTTC.

This clonotype was recorded at least ten times. In nucleotides, the CDR3 is TGTGCCAGCAGCGAACTAGCGGGAAGATACAATGAGCAGTTCTTC. This encodes CASSELAGRYNEQFF. The gene calls are TRBV9 and TRBJ2-1; TRBD2 agrees at 10 bases. V shed 3 bases, J shed 4 bases, and the junction held 4 bases outside the gene matches. CDR3 length equals 15 residues. Germline V gene sequence: CDR1 SGDLS, CDR2 YYNGEE.

The J gene is TRBJ2-5, the V gene TRBV27; D is ambiguous. This CDR3 comprises 14 residues. Germline lookup yields CDR1 MNHEY and CDR2 SMNVEV (reference sequence). The V and J ends lost 5 bases and 5 bases respectively, with 15 bases between them. The CDR3 is CASSPTVRRETQYF. The CDR3 nucleotides read TGTGCCAGCAGTCCCACGGTTCGGCGGGAGACCCAGTACTTC.